In its sample, the clone carrying this T cell receptor beta chain was seen a few times. Its target is unknown. The sample is drawn from a study of T cells after yellow fever vaccination. Study results and caveats: Post-booster samples contained most primary-vaccination clones (about 95% CD4, around 88% CD8).

MiXCR, applied by TCRdb to the 5' RACE reads, yields one record per CDR3 protein. Of under 90,000 distinct CDR3 sequences detected, approximately 6.1% appear once; the ten largest clones hold around a third. The TCR originated in a man between 18 and 35 years old who received the YFV17D yellow fever vaccine. Specimen: CD8+ T cells sorted from PBMCs, collected roughly seven weeks after the first yellow fever vaccination.

The CDR3 loop is CSGQDRRETQYF. The CDR3 coding sequence is TGCAGCGGTCAGGACAGGAGAGAGACCCAGTACTTC. The chain has TRBV29-1 and TRBJ2-5; 7 bases fit TRBD1. The CDR3 is 12 amino acids. J was trimmed by 4 bases and V by 7 bases; bases with no gene match: 6. CDR1 SQVTM and CDR2 ANQGSEA come from the germline V gene. Looking up the rest from reference TRBV29-1 and TRBJ2-5 gives the full variable domain: SAVISQKPSRDICQRGTSLTIQCQVDSQVTMMFWYRQQPGQSLTLIATANQGSEATYESGFVIDKFPISRPNLTFSTLTVSNMSPEDSSIYLCSGQDRRETQYFGPGTRLLVL.